Included here is one TCR beta chain sequence, with context. The data were taken from a study of blood T cell repertoires in COVID-19. TCRdb keeps only in-frame clones here, not all; method: immunoSEQ multiplex PCR. The data hold around 350,000 clones, with approximately 86% observed a single time. Sequenced: peripheral blood. The source is a human donor in a cohort sampled during active COVID-19.

The CDR3 loop reads CASSQPFREDQETQYF. DNA for the CDR3: TGCGCCAGCAGCCAACCGTTCCGAGAAGACCAAGAGACCCAGTACTTC. This sequence joins TRBV4-1 and TRBJ2-5; D gene unclear. This CDR3 contains 16 residues. V lost 2 bases, J lost 0 bases, and 13 bases lay in between. Per the germline V gene, CDR1 is MGHRA and CDR2 is YSYEKL.